This T cell receptor beta chain came from a study of Ad26.COV2.S vaccination and SARS-CoV-2 variants (dated by TCRdb to about 2021). For the wider study: Vaccine-arm donors were drawn from COV1001, a multicentre, randomized, double-blind, placebo-controlled phase I-IIa trial of Ad26.COV2.S in healthy adults. Ad26.COV2.S was administered intramuscularly at a dose of 5x10^10 or 1x10^11 viral particles, either as one shot or as two shots given 56 days apart. Sequencing of the TCRbeta repertoire served to evaluate the specificity and breadth of SARS-CoV-2-reactive T cell receptors following Ad26.COV2.S vaccination. The TCR-sequenced set comprised around 30 samples: about 19 Ad26.COV2.S vaccine recipients, 5 placebo recipients and 8 SARS-CoV-2 convalescent individuals. Trial participants were randomized into five groups of five, in which low-dose or high-dose Ad26.COV2.S was given once or twice, or placebo was given on both occasions. Throughout the experiments and outcome assessment, investigators stayed blinded to trial group allocation. What the study reported, not specific to this receptor: After vaccination, substantial breadth of spike-specific CD8+ and CD4+ T cell responses was reported. Spike-specific TCR breadth was higher in Ad26.COV2.S recipients than in placebo recipients (P = 0.0014). The study was not powered for comparison of responses between vaccine doses or regimens. The authors noted that the TCR breadth and depth analyses may have underestimated total T cell responses. Non-spike TCR breadth was comparable between vaccine and placebo recipients, consistent with the vaccine containing only spike.

TCRbeta CDR3 regions were sequenced with the immunoSEQ Assay. After extraction, genomic DNA underwent amplification by bias-controlled multiplex PCR, followed by high-throughput sequencing. The authors' analysis ran thus. To quantify the absolute abundance of every unique TCRbeta CDR3 region, sequences were collapsed and filtered. T cell fraction was estimated by normalization of TCRbeta template counts to usable DNA, with usable DNA being measured through amplification of reference genes present in all nucleated cells. Repertoire TCRs were annotated as SARS-CoV-2-specific by exact matching of V gene, CDR3 amino acid sequence and J gene to a known reactive TCR set. MIRA supplied the reference SARS-CoV-2 TCR set, which was filtered for enrichment in COVID-19-positive ImmuneCODE repertoires so that public or cross-reactive TCRs were removed. Based on the MIRA antigens, annotated TCRs were further analysed at the level of specific ORF or position within ORF. Breadth was defined as annotated unique rearrangements over total unique productive rearrangements; depth was the summed frequency of those rearrangements. Two-sided Wilcoxon rank-sum tests were applied when comparing TCR breadth between groups. TCRdb mirrors the immuneACCESS table, restricted to in-frame sequences. Some clones are absent from its copies; in checked studies, under half trace to an unresolved V gene, and the reason for the others is unknown. The DNA was the basis for D and trimming; V, J and clone size are from that table. The sample has hundreds of thousands of clones on record, around 89% of them singletons. The ten largest clones represent about 1.5% of the sample.

In regard to this clone: Its antigen is currently not known. Base qualities were left out, and no much larger clone turns up one base away.

The sample's treatment or condition label is to be understood as: over 15 received Ad26.COV2.S at low or high dose, single or two shots; roughly five received placebo; per-sample allocation not given. For vaccine and placebo recipients, the sequenced repertoires came from samples collected on day 63 after the first injection. Between 29 July and 7 August 2020, Cohort 1b enrolled 25 adults aged 18-55 years at one site in Boston, USA. Ad26.COV2.S consisted of a replication-incompetent adenovirus type 26 vector by which a prefusion-stabilized SARS-CoV-2 spike protein from the original Wuhan strain was expressed. Taken from the germline V gene, the CDR1 and CDR2 loops are SGDLS and YYNGEE. Reading from cysteine to phenylalanine, the CDR3 counts 17 amino acids. This entry keeps only the CDR3 DNA: 51 bases, framed from base 1. Ends trimmed: V by 0 bases, J by 6 bases; bases unmatched to a gene: 7.

The chain is encoded by TRBV9 joined to TRBJ2-2; 11 bases in between match TRBD2. The TCR was taken from a person aged 18 to 59 who received the Ad26.COV2.S COVID-19 vaccine or a placebo. Source: peripheral blood, taken in a trial of Ad26.COV2.S vaccine versus placebo. The sequence in DNA is TGTGCCAGCAGCGTAGGGCCCACTAGCGGGAGAGCCGGGGAGCTGTTTTTT. It specifies CASSVGPTSGRAGELFF.